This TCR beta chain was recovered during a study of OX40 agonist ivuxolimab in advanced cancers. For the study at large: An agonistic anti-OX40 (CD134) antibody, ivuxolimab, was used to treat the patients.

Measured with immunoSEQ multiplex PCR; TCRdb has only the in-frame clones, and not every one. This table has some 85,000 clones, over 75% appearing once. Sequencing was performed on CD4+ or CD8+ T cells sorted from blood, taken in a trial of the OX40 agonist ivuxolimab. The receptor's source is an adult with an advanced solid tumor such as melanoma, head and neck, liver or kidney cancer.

CDR3 sequence: CASSPPNTLNTEAFF. CDR3 DNA: TGTGCCAGCTCACCACCGAACACCTTGAACACTGAAGCTTTCTTT. The chain links TRBV18 to TRBJ1-1, with D hard to call. V was clipped by 0 bases and J by 0 bases, with 8 bases between them. This CDR3 contains 15 residues. In germline, CDR1 is KGHSH, CDR2 LQKENI.